This entry lists 22 T cell receptor beta chains sequenced from one sample in a study of T cell repertoires in cytomegalovirus infection. TCRdb reprocessed the reads with MiXCR, giving one entry per CDR3 protein. The data hold some 940,000 distinct CDR3 sequences, with 31% observed a single time. What these receptors recognize is not known. The specimen was cultured CD8+ T cells from PBMCs, collected from culture after CMV antigen stimulation. The receptors derive from a human donor in good health (CMV status not recorded). Some clones in this sample may be carry-over from other donors' samples.

In its sample, this clonotype was seen a few times. The CDR3 sequence is CASSPGLERPYGYTF. The CDR3 DNA reads TGTGCCAGCTCCCCGGGACTCGAGAGGCCTTATGGCTACACCTTC. The chain employs TRBV7-3 and TRBJ1-2, with a tentative D call TRBD1 (5 bases). Trimming cost V 8 bases and J 5 bases, with 21 bases left between them. The V gene's germline CDR1 is SGHTA and CDR2 FQGTGA. The CDR3 extends over 15 amino acids. Variable domain in full (rest from reference TRBV7-3 and TRBJ1-2): GAGVSQTPSNKVTEKGKYVELRCDPISGHTALYWYRQSLGQGPEFLIYFQGTGAADDSGLPNDRFFAVRPEGSVSTLKIQRTERGDSAVYLCASSPGLERPYGYTFGSGTRLTVV.

The sample holds a few counts of this clonotype. CDR3 in amino acids: CASSAVDRVLYEQYF. The CDR3 DNA sequence: TGTGCCAGCAGTGCGGTCGACAGGGTTTTGTACGAGCAGTACTTC. V usage is TRBV6-1 and J usage is TRBJ2-7; 7 nucleotides align to TRBD1. The germline V gene encodes CDR1 MNHNS and CDR2 SASEGT. V lost 4 bases and J lost 4; bases outside the gene matches: 10. This CDR3 has 15 amino acids.

J is TRBJ2-7 and V is TRBV5-5; tentatively, D is TRBD1 or TRBD2 (6 bases each). Germline V lookup: CDR1 SGHKS, CDR2 YYEKEE (reference sequence). This CDR3 is built from 14 residues. Trimming removed 4 bases from V and 0 bases from J, with 11 bases in between. CDR3 in DNA: TGTGCCAGCAGCGGCGGGACAACCTCCTACGAGCAGTACTTC. This translates into CASSGGTTSYEQYF. Drawing the rest from reference TRBV5-5 and TRBJ2-7, the complete variable domain is DAGVTQSPTHLIKTRGQQVTLRCSPISGHKSVSWYQQVLGQGPQFIFQYYEKEERGRGNFPDRFSARQFPNYSSELNVNALLLGDSALYLCASSGGTTSYEQYFGPGTRLTVT.

In this sample, this clonotype turned up a few times. The V call is TRBV6-1, the J call TRBJ2-3; TRBD2 matches 12 bases. The germline V gene encodes CDR1 MNHNS and CDR2 SASEGT. With 6 bases clipped from V and 6 bases from J, the junction kept 7 bases outside the gene matches. The CDR3 covers 15 residues. This CDR3 is CASRGLAGPGDTQYF. The CDR3 DNA is TGTGCCAGCAGAGGACTAGCGGGGCCTGGGGATACGCAGTATTTT.

As regards this clonotype: At one of its ends the junction is not consistent with the germline gene, which may arise from a read error. The rearrangement links TRBV7-8 to TRBJ2-1; 9 bases agree with TRBD2. Germline CDR1 reads SGHVS; CDR2 reads FQNEAQ. The CDR3 has 18 residues. CDR3 in amino acids: CANSHGLAGFFSYNEQFF. For the CDR3, the DNA is TGTGCCAACAGCCACGGGCTAGCGGGGTTTTTCTCCTACAATGAGCAGTTCTTC.

There are a few counts of this clonotype. This chain joins TRBV7-2 and TRBJ2-1; 9 bases are shared with TRBD2. Per the germline V gene, CDR1 is SGHTA and CDR2 is FQGNSA. The CDR3 runs 18 residues. V lost 3 bases, J lost 2 bases, and 11 bases stayed unmatched. The CDR3 loop is CASSFYTSGHVPYNEQFF. DNA for the CDR3: TGTGCCAGCAGCTTTTATACTAGCGGGCACGTACCCTACAATGAGCAGTTCTTC.

The chain uses TRBV4-2 and TRBJ1-1; D not resolved. The length of the CDR3 is 17 residues. Trimming cost V 0 bases and J 0 bases, with 14 bases left between them. Per the germline V gene, CDR1 is LGHNA and CDR2 is YNFKEQ. The CDR3 DNA sequence: TGTGCCAGCAGCCAAGATGATCGGACCGATTTGAACACTGAAGCTTTCTTT. Translation gives CASSQDDRTDLNTEAFF.

Points on this clonotype: A much bigger clone sits one base away, suggesting this may be a read error. The chain joins TRBV7-6 to TRBJ2-1; TRBD2 agrees at 10 bases. The germline V gene encodes CDR1 SGHVS and CDR2 FNYEAQ. The CDR3 length is 16 residues. DNA of the CDR3: TGTGCCAACAGCTTAGTCGTAGCGGGGGGTTACAATGAGCAGTTCTTC. Translation: CANSLVVAGGYNEQFF.

This clonotype was picked up a small number of times. J is TRBJ1-2 and V is TRBV11-2; D possibly corresponds to TRBD1 (6 bases). V gave up 5 bases and J gave up 4 bases, with 14 bases separating them. The length of the CDR3 is 14 residues. From germline, CDR1 is SGHAT and CDR2 FQNNGV. The CDR3 DNA follows: TGTGCCAGCAGCGGAACGGACAGAGGCTATGGCTACACCTTC. Protein sequence: CASSGTDRGYGYTF.

This clonotype has just a few counts. DNA of the CDR3: TGTGCCAGCAGCACGGACCGCGGTAACGAGCAGTACTTC. Translating it yields CASSTDRGNEQYF. The chain combines TRBV5-4 with TRBJ2-7; D remains ambiguous. The CDR3 loop spans 13 amino acids. CDR1 and CDR2 from the germline V gene are SGHNT and YYREEE (reference sequence). Trimming pared 4 bases from V and 5 bases from J, leaving 13 bases between. The whole variable domain, remainder taken from reference TRBV5-4 and TRBJ2-7, is ETGVTQSPTHLIKTRGQQVTLRCSSQSGHNTVSWYQQALGQGPQFIFQYYREEENGRGNFPPRFSGLQFPNYSSELNVNALELDDSALYLCASSTDRGNEQYFGPGTRLTVT.

The CDR3 is CAKQEGQGYETQYF. For the CDR3, the DNA is TGTGCCAAGCAGGAGGGACAGGGGTATGAGACCCAGTACTTC. The rearrangement links TRBV2 to TRBJ2-5; 10 bases line up with TRBD1. Germline V gene data show CDR1 as SNHLY and CDR2 as FYNNEI. Trimming cost V 10 bases and J 5 bases; bases outside gene matches: 10. This CDR3 region has 14 residues.

The table lists this clonotype with many counts. The chain couples TRBV7-2 to TRBJ2-3; D uncertain. Germline CDR1 is SGHTA and CDR2 is FQGNSA. The V and J ends lost 5 bases and 0 bases respectively, with 15 bases between them. This CDR3 has 16 residues. The CDR3 loop is CASSPRGTESTDTQYF. CDR3 sequence (DNA): TGTGCCAGCAGCCCCAGAGGTACGGAAAGCACAGATACGCAGTATTTT.

The chain links TRBV28 to TRBJ2-2; D gene ambiguous. Looked up from germline, CDR1 is MDHEN and CDR2 is SYDVKM. V shed 5 bases and J shed 3 bases, with 13 bases lying between them. This CDR3 spans 15 amino acids. Here the CDR3 reads CASSPPPGDTGELFF. CDR3 sequence (DNA): TGTGCCAGCAGTCCGCCCCCAGGAGACACCGGGGAGCTGTTTTTT.

Details on this clonotype: One end of the junction varies from germline; a read error may be responsible. This chain links TRBV7-9 with TRBJ1-5, with TRBD1 matching over 10 bases. The CDR3 is 16 residues long. Germline values: CDR1 SEHNR, CDR2 FQNEAQ (reference sequence). CDR3 bases: TGTGCCAGCAGCTTAGACGGGACAGGGGTCAATCAGTCCCAGCATTTT. This encodes CASSLDGTGVNQSQHF.

The V call is TRBV5-6, the J call TRBJ2-7; D possibly matches TRBD1 or TRBD2 (5 bases each). There are 16 residues in the CDR3. Germline V gives CDR1 SGHDT, CDR2 YYEEEE. Trimming stripped 1 base from V and 4 bases from J, with 18 bases between. The CDR3 DNA reads as TGTGCCAGCAGCTTGCCGTTTGGGGACGAGGGGTACGAGCAGTACTTC. This codes for CASSLPFGDEGYEQYF.

This chain uses TRBV6-5 with TRBJ1-6; D remains ambiguous. V lost 0 bases to trimming and J lost 9 bases, with 12 bases between them. Germline V gene lookup returns CDR1 MNHEY and CDR2 SVGAGI. CDR3 size: 15 residues. The CDR3 DNA sequence: TGTGCCAGCAGTTACTCGATGGGAAATGGTTCACCCCTCCACTTT. Translating it yields CASSYSMGNGSPLHF.

The chain combines TRBV3-1 with TRBJ2-5; D perhaps matches TRBD1 (5 bases). CDR1 is LGHDT, CDR2 YNNKEL, per germline (reference sequence). The CDR3 sequence is 15 residues long. V lost 0 bases and J 1 base, leaving 9 bases between the germline ends. The CDR3 DNA follows: TGTGCCAGCAGCCAAGACAGGGCGGCCCAAGAGACCCAGTACTTC. Translation: CASSQDRAAQETQYF.

This sequence joins TRBV20-1 and TRBJ2-2; D ambiguous. Trimming removed 0 bases from V and 7 bases from J, with 12 bases in between. CDR1 is DFQATT, CDR2 SNEGSKA, per germline (reference sequence). The CDR3 consists of 14 residues. CDR3 loop: CSARDRGDIGELFF. The DNA of the CDR3 is TGCAGTGCTAGAGATCGTGGTGATATCGGGGAGCTGTTTTTT.

The chain recombines TRBV27 with TRBJ1-4; possible D gene TRBD1, 5 bases. The CDR3 extends over 14 amino acids. V dropped 1 base and J dropped 7 bases, with 10 bases sitting between them. Germline values: CDR1 MNHEY, CDR2 SMNVEV (reference sequence). The CDR3 nucleotides read TGTGCCAGCAGTTTATGGCCGAGGGGTGAAAAACTGTTTTTT. Amino acid sequence: CASSLWPRGEKLFF. The complete variable domain, with remaining parts taken from reference TRBV27 and TRBJ1-4, reads EAQVTQNPRYLITVTGKKLTVTCSQNMNHEYMSWYRQDPGLGLRQIYYSMNVEVTDKGDVPEGYKVSRKEKRNFPLILESPSPNQTSLYFCASSLWPRGEKLFFGSGTQLSVL.

This clonotype has only a few counts. This chain links TRBV6-1 with TRBJ1-3; TRBD1 agrees at 10 bases. This CDR3 spans 16 amino acids. Per the germline V gene, CDR1 is MNHNS and CDR2 is SASEGT. Germline trimming cut 10 bases from V and 3 bases from J; bases unmatched to any gene: 12. In DNA, the CDR3 is TGTGCCACCAACCCCGACAGGGGGCAATTTGGAAACACCATATATTTT. Translation gives CATNPDRGQFGNTIYF.

This clonotype has a handful of counts. J is TRBJ1-3 and V is TRBV19; D remains unclear. Germline CDR1 LNHDA, CDR2 SQIVND (reference sequence). The CDR3 is 16 residues long. The V gene lost 9 bases and the J gene lost 0 bases, with 18 bases spanning the gap. CDR3 coding DNA: TGTGCCAGCGCGGGAGCAGTTTTTTTCTCTGGAAACACCATATATTTT. Its protein product is CASAGAVFFSGNTIYF.

Only one count was recorded for this clonotype. This chain connects TRBV2 to TRBJ1-2; possible D gene TRBD1, 5 bases. The CDR3 totals 12 residues. With 8 bases removed from V and 5 bases from J, the gap between germline ends came to 12 bases. Germline V gives CDR1 SNHLY, CDR2 FYNNEI. CDR3 protein: CASGGVDYGYTF. DNA for the CDR3: TGTGCCAGCGGAGGGGTAGATTATGGCTACACCTTC. The whole variable domain, filled in from reference TRBV2 and TRBJ1-2, reads EPEVTQTPSHQVTQMGQEVILRCVPISNHLYFYWYRQILGQKVEFLVSFYNNEISEKSEIFDDQFSVERPDGSNFTLKIRSTKLEDSAMYFCASGGVDYGYTFGSGTRLTVV.